One sample yielded the 3 T cell receptor beta chains listed below, sequenced in a study of T-cell reconstitution after alpha-beta-depleted transplantation in children. Researchers prepared the TCRbeta library using unique molecular identifiers, the study reports. TCRdb reprocessed the PCR reads with MiXCR, giving one entry per CDR3 protein. Here the sample spans approximately 590,000 distinct CDR3 sequences, over 9.5% being singletons. The source material was PBMCs from the stem cell graft donor, sampled from the stem cell graft. All receptors derive from a human donor who donated a stem cell graft to a child with acute myeloid leukemia.

The rearrangement joins TRBV20-1 to TRBJ2-7; TRBD2 matches at 8 bases. Germline CDR1 is DFQATT and CDR2 is SNEGSKA (reference sequence). This CDR3 region has 14 residues. The junction had 8 bases not matched to a gene; V was cut back by 5 bases and J by 2 bases. The CDR3 DNA sequence: TGCAGTGCTTCGCTAGCGGGTCGAACCTACGAGCAGTACTTC. Amino acids: CSASLAGRTYEQYF.

The rearrangement joins TRBV7-2 to TRBJ2-7, with D perhaps matching TRBD2 (5 bases). In germline, CDR1 is SGHTA, CDR2 FQGNSA. The length of the CDR3 is 14 residues. The V and J ends lost 4 bases and 9 bases respectively, with 19 bases between them. The CDR3 region is CASSSLSTYEGQYF. DNA of the CDR3: TGTGCCAGCAGCTCTTTATCCACATATGAGGGGCAGTACTTC.

The rearrangement uses TRBV9 and TRBJ2-7; 9 bases align to TRBD2. This CDR3 is 15 amino acids long. V trimming: 0 bases; J trimming: 6 bases; junction bases outside the gene matches: 7. The germline V gene has CDR1 SGDLS and CDR2 YYNGEE. The chain's CDR3 is CASSVEVGLAFEQYF. Written as DNA, the CDR3 is TGTGCCAGCAGCGTAGAAGTGGGACTAGCTTTCGAGCAGTACTTC.